These T cell receptor beta chains were read from a single sample in a study of T cell changes during pregnancy in multiple sclerosis. Only in-frame clones appear in the TCRdb table, and some are missing; sequencing was by immunoSEQ multiplex PCR. The sample contains around 57,000 clones, 85% to 90% of which appear only once. The source material was peripheral blood, sampled in the first trimester of pregnancy. The receptors stem from a female donor in good health, enrolled as a control in a pregnancy study. Both conserved end residues are part of each CDR3. The D gene is left open where the match is weak. A clone size is listed for some rows: how often the clone was seen (once, few, many), or a class if it is expanded.

J gene,D gene,V gene,clone size,CDR3 DNA,CDR3 protein
TRBJ1-4,TRBD1,TRBV5-4,NA,TGTGCCAGCAGCTTGGCACAGGGGGGTGAAAAACTGTTTTTT,CASSLAQGGEKLFF
TRBJ2-7,NA,TRBV25-1,NA,TGTGCCAGCAGTGTAGCCGGCGACGAGCAGTACTTC,CASSVAGDEQYF
TRBJ2-3,NA,TRBV7-6,NA,TGTGCCAGCAGCTTAGTAACGGGGGGCAGGTCAGATACGCAGTATTTT,CASSLVTGGRSDTQYF
TRBJ1-6,NA,TRBV7-9,once,TGTGCCAGCTCAATCAGGAATTCACCCCTCCACTTT,CASSIRNSPLHF
TRBJ1-1,TRBD1,TRBV7-8,NA,TGTGCCAGCAGCTTCCAAAGACAGGGGCTAGAAGCTTTCTTT,CASSFQRQGLEAFF
TRBJ2-2,TRBD1,TRBV5-1,NA,TGCGCCAGCAGCACCAATCCGGGACAGGGGGCAGCGGAGCTGTTTTTT,CASSTNPGQGAAELFF
TRBJ2-7,TRBD2,TRBV6-5,NA,TGTGCCAGCAGTTACCGACTAGCGGGGGTGCCGCGCGAGCAGTACTTC,CASSYRLAGVPREQYF
TRBJ1-4,NA,TRBV7-6,NA,TGTGCCAGCAGCCGAGACAGCCCCGTCCGAAAACTGTTTTTT,CASSRDSPVRKLFF
TRBJ1-1,TRBD1,TRBV6-5,NA,TGTGCCAGCAGTTCGTGGACAGGAGACCTCACTGAAGCTTTCTTT,CASSSWTGDLTEAFF
TRBJ1-5,NA,TRBV23-1,NA,TGCGCCAGCAGTCAATCGGCAGGGCCTGATCAGCCCCAGCATTTT,CASSQSAGPDQPQHF
TRBJ1-2,TRBD1,TRBV5-1,NA,TGCGCCAGCAGCTGGACAGGTGAAACTAACTATGGCTACACCTTC,CASSWTGETNYGYTF
TRBJ2-1,TRBD1,TRBV5-1,NA,TGCGCCAGCAGCTGGGGGACAGGCTCCTACAATGAGCAGTTCTTC,CASSWGTGSYNEQFF
TRBJ2-1,NA,TRBV10-3,NA,TGTGCCATCAGTGATCTGGGGGGGGACAGGGAGCAGTTCTTC,CAISDLGGDREQFF
TRBJ2-2,NA,TRBV9,NA,TGTGCCAGCAGCGTAGTCGGCACCGGGGAGCTGTTTTTT,CASSVVGTGELFF
TRBJ2-3,TRBD1,TRBV30,NA,TGTGCCTGGAGCCCCGGGACAGGGGACGCAGATACGCAGTATTTT,CAWSPGTGDADTQYF
TRBJ1-1,TRBD1,TRBV4-3,NA,TGCGCCAGCAGCCAAACATACAGGGGAATGAACACTGAAGCTTTCTTT,CASSQTYRGMNTEAFF
TRBJ2-6,NA,TRBV5-6,NA,TGTGCCAGCAGCCCGAGGGTCGGGCTCTCTGGGGCCAACGTCCTGACTTTC,CASSPRVGLSGANVLTF